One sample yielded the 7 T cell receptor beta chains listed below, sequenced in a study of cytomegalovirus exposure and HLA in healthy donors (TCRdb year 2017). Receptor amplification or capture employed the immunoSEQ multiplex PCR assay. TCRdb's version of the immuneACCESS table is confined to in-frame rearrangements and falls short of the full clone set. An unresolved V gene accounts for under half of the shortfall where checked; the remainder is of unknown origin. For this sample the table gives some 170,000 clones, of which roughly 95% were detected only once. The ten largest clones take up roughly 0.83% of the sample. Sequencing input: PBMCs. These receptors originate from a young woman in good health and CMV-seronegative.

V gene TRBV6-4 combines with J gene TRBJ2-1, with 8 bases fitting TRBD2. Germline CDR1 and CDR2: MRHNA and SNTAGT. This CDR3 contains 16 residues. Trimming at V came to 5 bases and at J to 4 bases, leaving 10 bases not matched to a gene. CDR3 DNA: TGTGCCAGCAGTTCCTTAGCGGGGCCACTTTACAATGAGCAGTTCTTC. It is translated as CASSSLAGPLYNEQFF.

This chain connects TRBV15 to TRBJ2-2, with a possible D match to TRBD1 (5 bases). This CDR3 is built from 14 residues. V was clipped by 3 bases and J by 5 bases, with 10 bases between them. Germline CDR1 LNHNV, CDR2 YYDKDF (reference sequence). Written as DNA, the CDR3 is TGTGCCACCAGCAGTCGTACAGGAACCGGGGAGCTGTTTTTT. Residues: CATSSRTGTGELFF.

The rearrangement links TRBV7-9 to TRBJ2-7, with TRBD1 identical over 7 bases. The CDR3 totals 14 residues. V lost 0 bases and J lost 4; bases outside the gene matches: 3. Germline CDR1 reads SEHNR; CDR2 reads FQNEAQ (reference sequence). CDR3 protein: CASSLAGQPYEQYF. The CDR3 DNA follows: TGTGCCAGCAGCTTAGCGGGACAGCCTTACGAGCAGTACTTC.

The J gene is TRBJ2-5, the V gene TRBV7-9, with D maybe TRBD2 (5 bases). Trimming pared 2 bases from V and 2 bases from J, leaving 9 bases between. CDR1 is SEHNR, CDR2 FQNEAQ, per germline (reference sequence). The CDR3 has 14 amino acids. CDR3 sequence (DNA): TGTGCCAGCAGCTTACGCAGCGGACAAGAGACCCAGTACTTC. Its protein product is CASSLRSGQETQYF.

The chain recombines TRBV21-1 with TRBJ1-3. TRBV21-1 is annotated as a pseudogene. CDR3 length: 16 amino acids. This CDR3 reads CASSKGPGVVGNTIYF. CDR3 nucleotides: TGTGCCAGCAGCAAAGGGCCGGGTGTGGTAGGAAACACCATATATTTT.

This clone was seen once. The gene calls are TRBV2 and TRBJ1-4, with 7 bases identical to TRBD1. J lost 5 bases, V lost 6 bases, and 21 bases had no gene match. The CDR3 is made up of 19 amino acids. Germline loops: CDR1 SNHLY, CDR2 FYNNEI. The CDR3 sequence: CASRRTGAAPKPFNEKLFF. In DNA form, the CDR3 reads TGTGCCAGCAGGAGAACAGGGGCGGCTCCAAAACCTTTCAATGAAAAACTGTTTTTT.

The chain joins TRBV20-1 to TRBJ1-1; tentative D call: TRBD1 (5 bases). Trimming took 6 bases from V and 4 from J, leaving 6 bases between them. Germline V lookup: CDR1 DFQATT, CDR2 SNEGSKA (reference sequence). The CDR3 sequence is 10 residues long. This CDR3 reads CSAQGTEAFF. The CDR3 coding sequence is TGCAGTGCCCAGGGCACTGAAGCTTTCTTT.